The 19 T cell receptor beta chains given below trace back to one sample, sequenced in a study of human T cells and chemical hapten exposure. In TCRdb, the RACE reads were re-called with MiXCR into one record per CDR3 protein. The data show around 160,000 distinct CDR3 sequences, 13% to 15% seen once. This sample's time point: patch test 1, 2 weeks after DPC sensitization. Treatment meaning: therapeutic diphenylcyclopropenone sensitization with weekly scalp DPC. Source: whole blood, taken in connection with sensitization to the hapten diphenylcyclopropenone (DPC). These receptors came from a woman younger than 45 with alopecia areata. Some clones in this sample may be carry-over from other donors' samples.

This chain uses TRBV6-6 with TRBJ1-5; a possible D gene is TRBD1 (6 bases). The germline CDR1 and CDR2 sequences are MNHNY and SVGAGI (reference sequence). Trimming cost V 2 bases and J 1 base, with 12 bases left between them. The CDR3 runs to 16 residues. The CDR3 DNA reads TGTGCCAGCAGTTACGACAGGACAGTGAGCAATCAGCCCCAGCATTTT. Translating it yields CASSYDRTVSNQPQHF.

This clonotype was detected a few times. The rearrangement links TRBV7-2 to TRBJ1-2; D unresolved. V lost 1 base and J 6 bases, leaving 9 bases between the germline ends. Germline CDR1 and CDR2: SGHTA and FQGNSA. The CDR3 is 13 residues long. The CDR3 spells CASSLDSLHGYTF. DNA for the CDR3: TGTGCCAGCAGCTTAGACAGCTTACATGGCTACACCTTC.

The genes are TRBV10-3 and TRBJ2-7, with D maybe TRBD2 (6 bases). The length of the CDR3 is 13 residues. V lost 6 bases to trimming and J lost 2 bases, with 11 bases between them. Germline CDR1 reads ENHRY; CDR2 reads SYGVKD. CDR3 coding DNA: TGTGCCATCAGGGGCGGGGACGCCTACGAGCAGTACTTC. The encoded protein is CAIRGGDAYEQYF.

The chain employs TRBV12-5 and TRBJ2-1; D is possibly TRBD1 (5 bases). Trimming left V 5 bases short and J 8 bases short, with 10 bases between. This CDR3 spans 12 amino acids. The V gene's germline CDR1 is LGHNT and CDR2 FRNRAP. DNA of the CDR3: TGTGCTAGTGGTCCTGCAGGGTATGAGCAGTTCTTC. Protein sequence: CASGPAGYEQFF.

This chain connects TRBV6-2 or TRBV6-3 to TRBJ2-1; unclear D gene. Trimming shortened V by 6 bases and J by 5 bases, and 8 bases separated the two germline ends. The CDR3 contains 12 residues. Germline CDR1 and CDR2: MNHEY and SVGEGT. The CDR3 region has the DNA TGTGCCAGCAGCCGTACAGACAATGAGCAGTTCTTC. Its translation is CASSRTDNEQFF.

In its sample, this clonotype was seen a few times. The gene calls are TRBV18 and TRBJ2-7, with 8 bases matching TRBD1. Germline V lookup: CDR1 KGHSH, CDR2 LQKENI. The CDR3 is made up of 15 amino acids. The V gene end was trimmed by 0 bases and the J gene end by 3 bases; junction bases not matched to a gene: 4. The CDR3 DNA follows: TGTGCCAGCTCACCACCGGGACAGGCCCTCTACGAGCAGTACTTC. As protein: CASSPPGQALYEQYF.

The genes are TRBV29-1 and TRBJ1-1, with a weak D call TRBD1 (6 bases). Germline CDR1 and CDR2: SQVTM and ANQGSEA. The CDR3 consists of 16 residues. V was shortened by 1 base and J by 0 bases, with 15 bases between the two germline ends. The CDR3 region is CSVEVLAGTLNTEAFF. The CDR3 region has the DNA TGCAGCGTTGAAGTCCTAGCTGGGACATTGAACACTGAAGCTTTCTTT.

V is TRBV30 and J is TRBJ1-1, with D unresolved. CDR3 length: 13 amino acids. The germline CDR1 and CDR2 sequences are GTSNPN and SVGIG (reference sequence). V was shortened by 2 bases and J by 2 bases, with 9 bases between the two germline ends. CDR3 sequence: CAWSIRANTEAFF. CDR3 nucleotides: TGTGCCTGGAGTATTCGGGCAAACACTGAAGCTTTCTTT.

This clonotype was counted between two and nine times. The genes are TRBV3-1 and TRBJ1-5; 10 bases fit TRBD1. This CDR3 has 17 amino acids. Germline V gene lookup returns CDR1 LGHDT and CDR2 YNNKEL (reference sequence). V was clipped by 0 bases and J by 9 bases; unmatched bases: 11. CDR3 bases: TGTGCCAGCAGCCAAGATTCGAGACAGGGGGCCGTTTGGCCCCAGCATTTT. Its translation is CASSQDSRQGAVWPQHF.

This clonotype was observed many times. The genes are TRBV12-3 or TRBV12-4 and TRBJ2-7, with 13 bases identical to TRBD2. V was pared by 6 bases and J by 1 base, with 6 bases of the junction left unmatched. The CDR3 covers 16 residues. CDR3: CASSRRTSGSSYEQYF. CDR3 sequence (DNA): TGTGCCAGCAGCCGGAGGACTAGCGGGAGTTCCTACGAGCAGTACTTC.

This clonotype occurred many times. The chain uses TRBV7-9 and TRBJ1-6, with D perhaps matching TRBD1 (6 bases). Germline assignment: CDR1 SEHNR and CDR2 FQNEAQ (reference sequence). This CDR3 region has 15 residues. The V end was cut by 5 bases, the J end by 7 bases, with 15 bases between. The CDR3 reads CASSPQGMGNSPLHF. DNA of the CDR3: TGTGCCAGCAGCCCACAGGGTATGGGCAATTCACCCCTCCACTTT.

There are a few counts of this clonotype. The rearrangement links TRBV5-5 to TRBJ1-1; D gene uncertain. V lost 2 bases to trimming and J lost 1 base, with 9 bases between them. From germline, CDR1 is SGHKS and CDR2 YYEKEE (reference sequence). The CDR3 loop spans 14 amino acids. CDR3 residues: CASSLSWRNTEAFF. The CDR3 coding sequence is TGTGCCAGCAGCTTAAGTTGGAGGAACACTGAAGCTTTCTTT.

The CDR3 coding sequence is TGTGCCAGCAGTATAGCTAGCGGAATCTCCTACGAGCAGTACTTC. It is translated as CASSIASGISYEQYF. The V call is TRBV28, the J call TRBJ2-7, with 7 nucleotides matching TRBD2. The trim removed 5 bases at V and 0 bases at J, leaving 7 bases unmatched. The germline V gene encodes CDR1 MDHEN and CDR2 SYDVKM. This CDR3 has 15 residues.

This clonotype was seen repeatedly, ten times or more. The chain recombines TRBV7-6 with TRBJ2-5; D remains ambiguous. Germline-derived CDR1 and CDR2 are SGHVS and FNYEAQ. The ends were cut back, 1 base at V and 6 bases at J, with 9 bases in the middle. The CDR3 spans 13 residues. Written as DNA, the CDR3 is TGTGCCAGCAGCTTAGATCCCGGCCAGACCCAGTACTTC. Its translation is CASSLDPGQTQYF.

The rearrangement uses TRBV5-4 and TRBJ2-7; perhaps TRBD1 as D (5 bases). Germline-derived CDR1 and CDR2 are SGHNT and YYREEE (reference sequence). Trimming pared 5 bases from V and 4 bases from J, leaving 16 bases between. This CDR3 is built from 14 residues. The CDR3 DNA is TGTGCCAGCAGTTCCAACTCCGACAGTTACGAGCAGTACTTC. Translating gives CASSSNSDSYEQYF.

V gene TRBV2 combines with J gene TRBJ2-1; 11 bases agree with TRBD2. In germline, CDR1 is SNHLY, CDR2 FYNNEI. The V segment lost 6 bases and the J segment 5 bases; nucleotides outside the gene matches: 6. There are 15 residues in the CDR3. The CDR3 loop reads CASSFSGRANNEQFF. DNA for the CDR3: TGTGCCAGCAGCTTTAGCGGGAGGGCCAACAATGAGCAGTTCTTC.

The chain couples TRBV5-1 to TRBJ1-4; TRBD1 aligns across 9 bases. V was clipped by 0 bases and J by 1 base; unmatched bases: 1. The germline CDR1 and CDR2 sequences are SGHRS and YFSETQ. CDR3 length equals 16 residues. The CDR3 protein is CASSLGTGVTNEKLFF. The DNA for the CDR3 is TGCGCCAGCAGCTTGGGGACAGGGGTAACTAATGAAAAACTGTTTTTT. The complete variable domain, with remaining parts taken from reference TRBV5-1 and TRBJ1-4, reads KAGVTQTPRYLIKTRGQQVTLSCSPISGHRSVSWYQQTPGQGLQFLFEYFSETQRNKGNFPGRFSGRQFSNSRSEMNVSTLELGDSALYLCASSLGTGVTNEKLFFGSGTQLSVL.

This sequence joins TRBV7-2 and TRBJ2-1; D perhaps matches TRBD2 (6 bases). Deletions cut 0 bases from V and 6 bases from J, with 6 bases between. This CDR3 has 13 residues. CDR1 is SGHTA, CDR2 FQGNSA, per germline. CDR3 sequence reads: CASSLARGNEQFF. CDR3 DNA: TGTGCCAGCAGCTTAGCGCGGGGCAATGAGCAGTTCTTC.

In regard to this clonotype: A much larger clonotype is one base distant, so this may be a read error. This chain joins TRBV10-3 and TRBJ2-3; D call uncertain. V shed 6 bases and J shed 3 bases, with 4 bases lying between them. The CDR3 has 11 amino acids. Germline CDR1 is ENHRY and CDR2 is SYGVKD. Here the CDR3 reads CAISVTDTQYF. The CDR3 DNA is TGTGCCATCAGCGTTACAGATACGCAGTATTTT.